This T cell receptor (beta chain) was captured by sequencing in a study of T cells in Graves' hyperthyroidism and ophthalmopathy. Diagnosing involved the use of clinical symptoms, serum thyroxine and TRAb, thyroid ultrasound and orbital computed tomography. The authors obtained PBMCs from roughly 10 ml of fresh peripheral blood. Germline trimming cut 0 bases from V and 5 bases from J; bases unmatched to any gene: 1. The CDR3 has 13 residues. Per the germline V gene, CDR1 is GTSNPN and CDR2 is SVGIG (reference sequence). This clonotype showed up many times. RNA transcripts gave rise to amplified TCR beta CDR3 regions. The primer set for the first-round RT-PCR of the TCR CDR3 was HTBI. TCRdb reanalysed the multiplex PCR reads using MiXCR and keeps one entry per CDR3 protein. The sample yields under 750,000 distinct CDR3 sequences, around 20% seen once.

This TCR was sampled from a woman between 50 and 59 years old with Graves' hyperthyroidism that later progressed to Graves' ophthalmopathy. This sequence joins TRBV30 and TRBJ1-5, with 7 bases identical to TRBD1. The specimen sequenced was blood. CDR3 nucleotides: TGTGCCTGGAGTGTACAGGGGTATCAGCCCCAGCATTTT. It is translated as CAWSVQGYQPQHF.